The 23 T cell receptor beta chains presented below share a single source sample, sequenced in a study of shared clonotypes between healthy human individuals. The assay was immunoSEQ multiplex PCR, and TCRdb's table has in-frame clones only and misses some. Of roughly 1,500,000 clones detected, 98% appear once; the ten largest clones hold roughly 0.36%. Material: naive CD4+ T cells sorted from blood. Subset reported: CD45RA+ positively selected. All receptors derive from a man aged 25-45 years in good health.

The CDR3 protein is CASSLLQTGSTYEQYF. The CDR3 DNA reads as TGCGCCAGCAGCCTCCTTCAAACGGGGAGTACCTACGAGCAGTACTTC. The chain links TRBV4-1 to TRBJ2-7; TRBD2 might be the D (5 bases). This CDR3 is 16 amino acids long. Trimming took 4 bases from V and 2 from J, leaving 18 bases between them. Germline CDR1 reads MGHRA; CDR2 reads YSYEKL.

This sequence joins TRBV6-1 and TRBJ1-2; unclear D gene. CDR3 length: 13 residues. The V gene's germline CDR1 is MNHNS and CDR2 SASEGT. V was clipped by 2 bases and J by 6 bases, with 10 bases between them. CDR3 residues: CASSEMRVNGYTF. CDR3 DNA: TGTGCCAGCAGTGAAATGCGCGTCAATGGCTACACCTTC.

The genes are TRBV27 and TRBJ2-4, with TRBD2 matching over 8 bases. Germline V gene sequence: CDR1 MNHEY, CDR2 SMNVEV (reference sequence). J lost 1 base, V lost 1 base, and 9 bases had no gene match. The CDR3 runs to 18 residues. CDR3 sequence reads: CASSLFLGAGGAKNIQYF. CDR3 coding DNA: TGTGCCAGCAGTTTATTCTTAGGTGCGGGGGGTGCCAAAAACATTCAGTACTTC.

This sequence joins TRBV30 and TRBJ2-7; the D gene could be TRBD1 or TRBD2 (5 bases each). Germline loops: CDR1 GTSNPN, CDR2 SVGIG (reference sequence). CDR3 size: 14 residues. Trimming took 0 bases from V and 6 from J, leaving 15 bases between them. DNA for the CDR3: TGTGCCTGGAGTGTGATGGGACCTCTACGCGAGCAGTACTTC. Translating gives CAWSVMGPLREQYF.

This chain uses TRBV30 with TRBJ2-7; the D gene is possibly TRBD2 (5 bases). The CDR3 runs 14 residues. Germline V gene lookup returns CDR1 GTSNPN and CDR2 SVGIG (reference sequence). The germline V and J ends were trimmed by 3 bases and 7 bases, with 19 bases remaining between them. The CDR3 reads CAWRQTGIGGEQYF. In DNA form, the CDR3 reads TGTGCCTGGAGGCAGACCGGGATCGGTGGGGAGCAGTACTTC.

V gene TRBV11-2 combines with J gene TRBJ2-3; 9 bases map to TRBD2. Germline CDR1 and CDR2: SGHAT and FQNNGV. This CDR3 has 15 residues. V lost 7 bases to trimming and J lost 4 bases; unmatched junction nucleotides: 9. The CDR3 bases are TGTGCCAGCATCATGCGGGGGGGCGCCTCAGATACGCAGTATTTT. Translated: CASIMRGGASDTQYF.

To note about this clone: Different DNA sequences within this sample yield the same CDR3. The genes are TRBV18 and TRBJ1-1; 9 bases align to TRBD1. This CDR3 comprises 13 residues. The junction had 0 bases not matched to a gene; V was cut back by 3 bases and J by 4 bases. Germline values: CDR1 KGHSH, CDR2 LQKENI. CDR3 nucleotide sequence: TGTGCCAGCTCACCGACAGGGGGCACTGAAGCTTTCTTT. Translated, it gives CASSPTGGTEAFF.

This clone came up once. The chain carries TRBV5-1 and TRBJ2-1, with a possible D match to TRBD2 (6 bases). CDR1 SGHRS and CDR2 YFSETQ come from the germline V gene. V lost 0 bases, J lost 0 bases, and 10 bases lay in between. CDR3 length: 16 amino acids. The CDR3 protein is CASSLEGSGSYNEQFF. DNA for the CDR3: TGCGCCAGCAGCTTGGAAGGTAGCGGCTCCTACAATGAGCAGTTCTTC. The full variable domain, rest sourced from reference TRBV5-1 and TRBJ2-1, is KAGVTQTPRYLIKTRGQQVTLSCSPISGHRSVSWYQQTPGQGLQFLFEYFSETQRNKGNFPGRFSGRQFSNSRSEMNVSTLELGDSALYLCASSLEGSGSYNEQFFGPGTRLTVL.

The J gene is TRBJ2-3, the V gene TRBV25-1; TRBD2 matches at 7 bases. Looked up from germline, CDR1 is MGHDK and CDR2 is SYGVNS. V was clipped by 3 bases and J by 5 bases; unmatched bases: 5. The CDR3 is 14 amino acids. In nucleotides, the CDR3 is TGTGCCAGCAGTGAGCTAGCGGTAGGAGATACGCAGTATTTT. Translating gives CASSELAVGDTQYF.

The rearrangement joins TRBV11-2 to TRBJ1-1; D remains unclear. Germline lookup yields CDR1 SGHAT and CDR2 FQNNGV. CDR3 length: 14 residues. V gave up 2 bases and J gave up 4 bases, with 11 bases separating them. DNA of the CDR3: TGTGCCAGCAGCTTATCGGTGTTCGGCACTGAAGCTTTCTTT. Translation: CASSLSVFGTEAFF.

The chain has TRBV9 and TRBJ2-1, with 9 bases identical to TRBD2. Germline V gene lookup returns CDR1 SGDLS and CDR2 YYNGEE. V lost 0 bases to trimming and J lost 7 bases; unmatched junction nucleotides: 8. This CDR3 spans 16 amino acids. For the CDR3, the DNA is TGTGCCAGCAGCGTAGGAGGTAGCGGGAGATTAAATGAGCAGTTCTTC. This codes for CASSVGGSGRLNEQFF.

V and J are TRBV7-9 and TRBJ1-1; D is unclear. V dropped 3 bases and J dropped 1 base, with 9 bases sitting between them. The length of the CDR3 is 14 residues. Germline V gene data show CDR1 as SEHNR and CDR2 as FQNEAQ (reference sequence). The CDR3 DNA reads as TGTGCCAGCAGCTTTTTTGGTCAGAACACTGAAGCTTTCTTT. This sequence encodes CASSFFGQNTEAFF.

The sample holds one count of this clone. The chain employs TRBV7-9 and TRBJ1-4, with 9 bases lining up with TRBD1. The CDR3 has 14 amino acids. V gave up 5 bases and J gave up 7 bases; unmatched junction bases: 5. From germline, CDR1 is SEHNR and CDR2 FQNEAQ (reference sequence). Written as DNA, the CDR3 is TGTGCCAGCAGCCACAGGGGGCTGGGTGAAAAACTGTTTTTT. As protein: CASSHRGLGEKLFF.

The chain carries TRBV4-1 and TRBJ2-2; the D is unclear. Trimming removed 0 bases from V and 6 bases from J, with 14 bases in between. The CDR3 totals 16 residues. Germline CDR1 MGHRA, CDR2 YSYEKL. The CDR3 protein is CASSQEAVRSSGELFF. CDR3 DNA: TGCGCCAGCAGCCAAGAAGCCGTCCGGTCCTCCGGGGAGCTGTTTTTT.

The chain recombines TRBV27 with TRBJ2-6, with TRBD1 as a possible D gene (5 bases). Germline CDR1 and CDR2: MNHEY and SMNVEV (reference sequence). The germline V and J ends were trimmed by 2 bases and 0 bases, with 11 bases remaining between them. CDR3 length: 17 amino acids. The CDR3, as DNA: TGTGCCAGCAGTTTACAGGGTCCCAGCTCTGGGGCCAACGTCCTGACTTTC. Amino acid sequence: CASSLQGPSSGANVLTF.

This rearrangement joins TRBV28 to TRBJ2-7; 12 bases map to TRBD2. This CDR3 contains 16 residues. With 3 bases clipped from V and 3 bases from J, the junction kept 6 bases outside the gene matches. Germline V CDR1 and CDR2: MDHEN, SYDVKM. DNA of the CDR3: TGTGCCAGCAGTTTTAGACTAGCGGGAGTGCGCTACGAGCAGTACTTC. Translating it yields CASSFRLAGVRYEQYF.

The chain uses TRBV5-1 and TRBJ2-5; 10 nucleotides align to TRBD2. Trimming removed 0 bases from V and 1 base from J; junction bases left unmatched: 12. Per germline, CDR1 SGHRS and CDR2 YFSETQ. This CDR3 has 19 amino acids. CDR3 nucleotides: TGCGCCAGCAGCTTGGCCGGGCTAGCGGGAGTTACCGCCCAAGAGACCCAGTACTTC. Protein sequence: CASSLAGLAGVTAQETQYF.

V gene TRBV11-3 combines with J gene TRBJ2-2; 7 nucleotides match TRBD2. J was trimmed by 5 bases and V by 4 bases; bases with no gene match: 4. The CDR3 covers 14 residues. CDR1 is SGHNT, CDR2 YENEEA, per germline. CDR3 sequence: CASSYRGDTGELFF. CDR3 in DNA: TGTGCCAGCAGCTATCGGGGGGATACCGGGGAGCTGTTTTTT. Full variable domain (missing parts from reference TRBV11-3 and TRBJ2-2): EAGVVQSPRYKIIEKKQPVAFWCNPISGHNTLYWYLQNLGQGPELLIRYENEEAVDDSQLPKDRFSAERLKGVDSTLKIQPAELGDSAVYLCASSYRGDTGELFFGEGSRLTVL.

The chain joins TRBV10-3 to TRBJ1-2; TRBD1 matches at 7 bases. CDR1 and CDR2 (germline): ENHRY, SYGVKD. The V segment lost 0 bases and the J segment 4 bases; nucleotides outside the gene matches: 11. The CDR3 is 17 residues long. CDR3 DNA sequence: TGTGCCATCAGTGAGTCGATTTTCCGGGACAGCTCCTATGGCTACACCTTC. It translates to CAISESIFRDSSYGYTF.

The sample holds one count of this clone. The chain is built from TRBV11-2 and TRBJ2-1; D may match TRBD1 or TRBD2 (5 bases each). This CDR3 spans 15 amino acids. V was shortened by 3 bases and J by 4 bases, with 13 bases between the two germline ends. Per the germline V gene, CDR1 is SGHAT and CDR2 is FQNNGV. The CDR3 DNA reads as TGTGCCAGCAGCTTCTCGGGACCCAGTTACAATGAGCAGTTCTTC. Protein product: CASSFSGPSYNEQFF.

This clone was picked up one time. V is TRBV7-9 and J is TRBJ1-2, with TRBD1 identical over 8 bases. This CDR3 is 15 amino acids long. Germline CDR1 is SEHNR and CDR2 is FQNEAQ (reference sequence). The J segment lost 7 bases and the V segment lost 3 bases, leaving 10 bases of the junction unmatched. This chain's CDR3 is CASSLTGEGRPGYTF. In nucleotides, the CDR3 is TGTGCCAGCAGCTTGACAGGGGAAGGGAGGCCTGGCTACACCTTC.

The chain couples TRBV28 to TRBJ2-5; D assignment may be TRBD1 or TRBD2 (6 bases each). The CDR3 contains 12 residues. Germline V gene lookup returns CDR1 MDHEN and CDR2 SYDVKM. Trimming removed 7 bases from V and 5 bases from J, with 11 bases in between. CDR3 amino acids: CASNIGGETQYF. CDR3 nucleotide sequence: TGTGCCAGCAACATCGGGGGCGAGACCCAGTACTTC.

V is TRBV7-9 and J is TRBJ2-7; no clear D. Trimming shortened V by 5 bases and J by 2 bases, and 13 bases separated the two germline ends. The CDR3 spans 14 residues. The V gene's germline CDR1 is SEHNR and CDR2 FQNEAQ (reference sequence). In DNA form, the CDR3 reads TGTGCCAGCAGCCCCCACCCCGGTGCCTACGAGCAGTACTTC. Its protein product is CASSPHPGAYEQYF.